This TCR beta chain is from a study of shared clonotypes between healthy human individuals. Germline CDR1 KGHSH, CDR2 LQKENI. V was shortened by 3 bases and J by 5 bases, with 13 bases between the two germline ends. This CDR3 is 14 amino acids long. Clones were read by immunoSEQ multiplex PCR, and TCRdb kept only the in-frame ones, dropping some. This sample carries 1,500,000 or so clones, about 98.5% of them seen once, and the ten largest clones take around 0.33%. Sequenced sample: naive CD4+ T cells sorted from blood. Indicated subset: CD45RA+ positively selected. The rearrangement links TRBV18 to TRBJ1-2; D perhaps matches TRBD1 (6 bases). The sequence came from a man between 25 and 39 years old in good health. CDR3: CASSPLGHPYGYTF. Here the CDR3 DNA reads TGTGCCAGCTCACCGCTGGGACATCCTTATGGCTACACCTTC.